The rows below give T cell receptor beta chains drawn from one sample of a study of T cell responses to AZD1222 COVID-19 vaccine. Clones were read by immunoSEQ multiplex PCR, and TCRdb kept only the in-frame ones, dropping some. This table holds approximately 110,000 clones, about 91% found once. The source material was peripheral blood, sampled 28 days after the second AZD1222 dose. These receptors all stem from an adult who received the AZD1222 COVID-19 vaccine. Each CDR3 is given with its conserved first and last residue. Each record gives: clone size, D gene, J gene, V gene, CDR3 protein, CDR3 DNA. D genes are given only for firm matches. Clone size appears in some rows only: once, few, many, or a class for an expanded clone.

-,-,TRBJ1-5,TRBV7-8,CASSPGGSNQPQHF,TGTGCCAGCAGCCCGGGGGGGAGCAATCAGCCCCAGCATTTT
once,-,TRBJ2-1,TRBV5-1,CASSLAGQGSYNEQFF,TGCGCCAGCAGCTTGGCCGGGCAGGGTTCGTACAATGAGCAGTTCTTC
-,TRBD1,TRBJ1-2,TRBV19,CASSTSGQSYGYTF,TGTGCCAGTAGTACCTCGGGACAGTCCTATGGCTACACCTTC
few,-,TRBJ2-7,TRBV5-4,CASSVRSSRPGEQYF,TGTGCCAGCAGCGTAAGGAGTTCGAGGCCGGGCGAGCAGTACTTC
-,-,TRBJ1-4,TRBV19,CASSIYRGSATNEKLFF,TGTGCCAGTAGTATTTATCGGGGGAGCGCAACTAATGAAAAACTGTTTTTT
-,TRBD1,TRBJ2-3,TRBV7-6,CASSLDGGTGGTDTQYF,TGTGCCAGCAGCTTAGATGGGGGGACAGGTGGCACAGATACGCAGTATTTT
-,TRBD1,TRBJ1-1,TRBV7-9,CASSLGGRGLSFMNTEAFF,TGTGCCAGCAGCTTAGGAGGCAGGGGGCTCTCCTTCATGAACACTGAAGCTTTCTTT
-,-,TRBJ1-4,TRBV7-9,CASSSDSPNEKLFF,TGTGCCAGCAGCTCGGACAGCCCGAATGAAAAACTGTTTTTT
-,TRBD1,TRBJ1-3,TRBV5-1,CASRAGTGSISGNTIYF,TGCGCCAGCAGAGCCGGGACAGGGAGTATATCTGGAAACACCATATATTTT
-,-,TRBJ1-2,TRBV5-4,CASSLGRSAGGYTF,TGTGCCAGCAGCTTGGGTCGGTCCGCTGGTGGCTACACCTTC
-,TRBD1,TRBJ1-2,TRBV14,CASSQGSEGARYYGYTF,TGTGCCAGCAGCCAAGGATCGGAGGGGGCGCGGTACTATGGCTACACCTTC
-,-,TRBJ1-1,TRBV5-1,CASSYLPGRSEAFF,TGCGCCAGCAGCTACCTCCCGGGTAGGTCTGAAGCTTTCTTT
-,TRBD2,TRBJ2-7,TRBV4-2,CASSPSGGNLYEQYF,TGTGCCAGCAGCCCTAGCGGGGGGAACCTCTACGAGCAGTACTTC
-,-,TRBJ1-1,TRBV19,CASSEGSGFAGTEAFF,TGTGCCAGTAGTGAAGGCTCCGGGTTCGCGGGCACTGAAGCTTTCTTT
-,TRBD1,TRBJ1-4,TRBV4-2,CASSQGTGARNEKLFF,TGTGCCAGCAGCCAAGGGACAGGGGCCCGTAATGAAAAACTGTTTTTT
-,-,TRBJ1-1,TRBV5-1,CASSLGVRTEAFF,TGCGCCAGCAGCTTGGGTGTGCGCACTGAAGCTTTCTTT
once,-,TRBJ1-1,TRBV19,CASSLTGVSTEAFF,TGTGCCAGTAGTCTTACCGGGGTTTCGACTGAAGCTTTCTTT
-,-,TRBJ1-2,TRBV9,CASSVGTNYGYTF,TGTGCCAGCAGCGTAGGGACTAACTATGGCTACACCTTC
-,-,TRBJ1-1,TRBV18,CASSFLNTEAFF,TGTGCCAGCTCATTCCTGAACACTGAAGCTTTCTTT
-,-,TRBJ1-1,TRBV6-5,CASSPRGGRGTEAFF,TGTGCCAGCAGTCCTCGTGGAGGGCGGGGCACTGAAGCTTTCTTT
-,-,TRBJ1-6,TRBV2,CASRADRSSATPLHF,TGTGCCAGCAGAGCTGACAGGTCCTCGGCTACACCCCTCCACTTT
-,-,TRBJ1-4,TRBV7-9,CASSLQGSYGEKLFF,TGTGCCAGCAGCTTGCAGGGGAGCTACGGTGAAAAACTGTTTTTT
-,-,TRBJ2-2,TRBV7-2,CASRPPQGGTGELFF,TGTGCCAGCAGACCCCCCCAGGGAGGCACCGGGGAGCTGTTTTTT
-,TRBD1,TRBJ2-6,TRBV5-4,CASSLQGQGSGANVLTF,TGTGCCAGCAGCTTACAAGGACAGGGTTCGGGGGCCAACGTCCTGACTTTC
once,-,TRBJ1-1,TRBV29-1,CSGQGIAEAFF,TGCAGCGGTCAGGGTATCGCTGAAGCTTTCTTT
few,TRBD1,TRBJ1-1,TRBV5-1,CASSQQLDRVNTEAFF,TGCGCCAGCAGCCAACAACTAGACAGGGTGAACACTGAAGCTTTCTTT
-,TRBD1,TRBJ2-5,TRBV6-4,CASDPDRGTQETQYF,TGTGCCAGCGACCCGGACAGGGGGACTCAAGAGACCCAGTACTTC
-,-,TRBJ2-1,TRBV28,CATTGWGGPYNEQFF,TGTGCCACCACCGGTTGGGGGGGGCCCTACAATGAGCAGTTCTTC
few,-,TRBJ2-3,TRBV7-3,CASSLAASTDTQYF,TGTGCCAGCAGCTTAGCAGCCAGTACAGATACGCAGTATTTT
-,-,TRBJ1-2,TRBV29-1,CSVPRGIYGYTF,TGCAGCGTTCCCCGGGGTATCTATGGCTACACCTTC
-,-,TRBJ2-7,TRBV6-2/TRBV6-3,CASSYRVGEQYF,TGTGCCAGCAGTTATCGTGTAGGCGAGCAGTACTTC
-,-,TRBJ2-5,TRBV5-4,CASSRNTGPPETQYF,TGTGCCAGCAGCCGTAACACGGGGCCCCCGGAGACCCAGTACTTC
-,TRBD1,TRBJ2-5,TRBV19,CASRDGQGPQETQYF,TGTGCCAGTAGGGACGGACAGGGACCCCAAGAGACCCAGTACTTC
once,-,TRBJ1-3,TRBV19,CASRQGGGNTIYF,TGTGCCAGTAGGCAGGGTGGTGGAAACACCATATATTTT
few,-,TRBJ1-6,TRBV4-2,CASSQDGQSPLHF,TGTGCCAGCAGCCAGGACGGACAGTCACCCCTCCACTTT
-,-,TRBJ1-1,TRBV15,CATSRVGNTEAFF,TGTGCCACCAGCAGGGTTGGCAATACTGAAGCTTTCTTT
-,-,TRBJ1-2,TRBV7-2,CASSPSGGARYGYTF,TGTGCCAGCAGCCCCAGCGGGGGGGCTAGATATGGCTACACCTTC
-,-,TRBJ2-2,TRBV5-1,CASSPGRNGPTGELFF,TGCGCCAGCAGCCCGGGTCGAAACGGGCCCACCGGGGAGCTGTTTTTT
-,-,TRBJ1-4,TRBV7-8,CASSLVPGVNEKLFF,TGTGCCAGCAGCTTAGTACCAGGCGTAAATGAAAAACTGTTTTTT
-,-,TRBJ1-3,TRBV5-1,CASSLALGLSGNTIYF,TGCGCCAGCAGCTTGGCCCTGGGGCTCAGCGGAAACACCATATATTTT
-,TRBD1,TRBJ1-5,TRBV5-6,CASSWGTANNQPQHF,TGTGCCAGCAGCTGGGGGACAGCCAACAATCAGCCCCAGCATTTT